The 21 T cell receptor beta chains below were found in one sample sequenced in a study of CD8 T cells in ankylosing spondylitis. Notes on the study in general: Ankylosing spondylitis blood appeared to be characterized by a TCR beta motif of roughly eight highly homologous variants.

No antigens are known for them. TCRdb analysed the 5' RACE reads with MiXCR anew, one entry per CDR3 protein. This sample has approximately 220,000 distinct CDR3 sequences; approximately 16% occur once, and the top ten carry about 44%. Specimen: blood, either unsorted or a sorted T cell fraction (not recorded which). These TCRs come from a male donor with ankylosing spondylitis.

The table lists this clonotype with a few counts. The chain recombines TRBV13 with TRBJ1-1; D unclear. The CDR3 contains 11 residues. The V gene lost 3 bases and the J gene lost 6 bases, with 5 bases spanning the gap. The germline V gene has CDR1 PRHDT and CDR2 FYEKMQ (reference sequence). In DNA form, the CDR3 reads TGTGCCAGCAGCTTGCCGGCTGAAGCTTTCTTT. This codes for CASSLPAEAFF.

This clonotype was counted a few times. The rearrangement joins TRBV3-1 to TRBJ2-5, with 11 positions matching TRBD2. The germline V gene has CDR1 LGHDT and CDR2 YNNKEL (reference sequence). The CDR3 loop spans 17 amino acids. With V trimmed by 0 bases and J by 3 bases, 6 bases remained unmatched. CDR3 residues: CASSQEASGGLKETQYF. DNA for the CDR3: TGTGCCAGCAGCCAAGAGGCTAGCGGGGGGCTTAAAGAGACCCAGTACTTC.

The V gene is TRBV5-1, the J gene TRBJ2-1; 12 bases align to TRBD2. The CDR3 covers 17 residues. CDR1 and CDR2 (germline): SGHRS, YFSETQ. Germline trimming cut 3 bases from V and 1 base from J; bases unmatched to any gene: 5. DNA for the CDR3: TGCGCCAGCAGCTCTAGGACTAGCGGGGTATCCTACAATGAGCAGTTCTTC. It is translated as CASSSRTSGVSYNEQFF.

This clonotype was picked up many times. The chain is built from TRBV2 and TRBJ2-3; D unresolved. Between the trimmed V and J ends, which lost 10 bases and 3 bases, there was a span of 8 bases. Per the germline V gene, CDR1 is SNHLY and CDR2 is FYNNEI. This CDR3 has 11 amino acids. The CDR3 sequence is CATEETDTQYF. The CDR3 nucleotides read TGTGCCACCGAGGAAACAGATACGCAGTATTTT.

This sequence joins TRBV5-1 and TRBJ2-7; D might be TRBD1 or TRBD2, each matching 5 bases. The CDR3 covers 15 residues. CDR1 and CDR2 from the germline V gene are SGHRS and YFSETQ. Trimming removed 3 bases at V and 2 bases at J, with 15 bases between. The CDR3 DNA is TGCGCCAGCAGCTCGTTCGCACTGGGGGCCTACGAGCAGTACTTC. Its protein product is CASSSFALGAYEQYF. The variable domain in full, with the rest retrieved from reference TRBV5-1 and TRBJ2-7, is KAGVTQTPRYLIKTRGQQVTLSCSPISGHRSVSWYQQTPGQGLQFLFEYFSETQRNKGNFPGRFSGRQFSNSRSEMNVSTLELGDSALYLCASSSFALGAYEQYFGPGTRLTVT.

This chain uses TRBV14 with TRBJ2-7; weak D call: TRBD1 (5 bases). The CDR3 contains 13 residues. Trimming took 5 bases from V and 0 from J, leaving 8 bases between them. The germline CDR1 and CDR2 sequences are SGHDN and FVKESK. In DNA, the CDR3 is TGTGCCAGCAGCAACAGGTACTCCTACGAGCAGTACTTC. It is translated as CASSNRYSYEQYF.

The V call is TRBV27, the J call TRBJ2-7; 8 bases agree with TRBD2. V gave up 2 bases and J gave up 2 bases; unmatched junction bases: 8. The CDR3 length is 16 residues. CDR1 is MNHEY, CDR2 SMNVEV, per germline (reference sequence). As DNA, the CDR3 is TGTGCCAGCAGTTTAGTGTGGCGGGAGGCACCCTACGAGCAGTACTTC. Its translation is CASSLVWREAPYEQYF.

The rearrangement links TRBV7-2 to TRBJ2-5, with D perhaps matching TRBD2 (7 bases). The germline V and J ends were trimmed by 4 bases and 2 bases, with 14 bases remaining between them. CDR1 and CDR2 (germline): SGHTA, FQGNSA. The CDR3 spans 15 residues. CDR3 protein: CASSSWGGGQETQYF. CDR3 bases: TGTGCCAGCAGCTCCTGGGGAGGGGGACAAGAGACCCAGTACTTC. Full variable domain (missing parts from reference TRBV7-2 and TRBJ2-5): GAGVSQSPSNKVTEKGKDVELRCDPISGHTALYWYRQSLGQGLEFLIYFQGNSAPDKSGLPSDRFSAERTGGSVSTLTIQRTQQEDSAVYLCASSSWGGGQETQYFGPGTRLLVL.

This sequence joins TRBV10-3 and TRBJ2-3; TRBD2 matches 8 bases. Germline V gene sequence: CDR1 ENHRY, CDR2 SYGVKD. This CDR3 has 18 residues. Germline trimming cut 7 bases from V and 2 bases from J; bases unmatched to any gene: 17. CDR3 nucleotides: TGTGCCATCACCGAGAGCAGGGTGTCGCGGGGGGTCACAGATACGCAGTATTTT. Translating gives CAITESRVSRGVTDTQYF.

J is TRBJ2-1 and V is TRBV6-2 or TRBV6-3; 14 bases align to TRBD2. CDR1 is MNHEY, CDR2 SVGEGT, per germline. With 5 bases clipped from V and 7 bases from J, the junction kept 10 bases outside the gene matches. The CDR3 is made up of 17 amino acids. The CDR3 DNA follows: TGTGCCAGCAGTACGGGGGGACTAGCGGGAGTCTGGAATGAGCAGTTCTTC. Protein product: CASSTGGLAGVWNEQFF.

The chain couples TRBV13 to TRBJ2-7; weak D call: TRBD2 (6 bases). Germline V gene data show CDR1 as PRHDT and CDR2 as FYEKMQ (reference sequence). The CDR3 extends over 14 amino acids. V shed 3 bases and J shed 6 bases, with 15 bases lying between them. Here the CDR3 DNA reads TGTGCCAGCAGCTTCGCGGGGACCGTAAGCGAGCAGTACTTC. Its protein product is CASSFAGTVSEQYF.

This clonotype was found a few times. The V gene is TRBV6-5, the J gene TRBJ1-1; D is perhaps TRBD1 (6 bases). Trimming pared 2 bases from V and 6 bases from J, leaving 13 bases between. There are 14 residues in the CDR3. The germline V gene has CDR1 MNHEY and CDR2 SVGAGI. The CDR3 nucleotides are TGTGCCAGCAGTTACAGGGGGAGCTTACCTGAAGCTTTCTTT. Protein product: CASSYRGSLPEAFF.

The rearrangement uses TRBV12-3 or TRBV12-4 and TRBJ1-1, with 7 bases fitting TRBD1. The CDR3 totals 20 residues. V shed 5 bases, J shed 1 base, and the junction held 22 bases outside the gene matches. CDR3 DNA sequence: TGTGCCAGCAGTCTCGCGGGACAGATTCGCCCCGGGGAGAAGAACACTGAAGCTTTCTTT. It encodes CASSLAGQIRPGEKNTEAFF.

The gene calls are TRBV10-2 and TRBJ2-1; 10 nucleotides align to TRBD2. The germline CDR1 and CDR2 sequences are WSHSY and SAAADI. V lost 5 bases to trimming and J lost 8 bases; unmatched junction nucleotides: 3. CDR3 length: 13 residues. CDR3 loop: CASSRLAGDEQFF. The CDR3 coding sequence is TGCGCCAGCAGTAGGCTAGCGGGGGATGAGCAGTTCTTC.

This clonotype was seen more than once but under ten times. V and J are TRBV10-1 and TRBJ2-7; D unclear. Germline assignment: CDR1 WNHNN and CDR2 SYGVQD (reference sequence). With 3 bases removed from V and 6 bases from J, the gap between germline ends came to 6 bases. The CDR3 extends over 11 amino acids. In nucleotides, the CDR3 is TGCGCCAGCAGTGATGAAGGCGAGCAGTACTTC. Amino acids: CASSDEGEQYF.

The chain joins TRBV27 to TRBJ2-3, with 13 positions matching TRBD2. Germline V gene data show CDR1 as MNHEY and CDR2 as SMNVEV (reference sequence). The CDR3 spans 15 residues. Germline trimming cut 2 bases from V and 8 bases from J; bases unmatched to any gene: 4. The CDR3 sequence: CASSLTSGGGITQYF. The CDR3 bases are TGTGCCAGCAGTTTAACTAGCGGGGGGGGAATTACGCAGTATTTT.

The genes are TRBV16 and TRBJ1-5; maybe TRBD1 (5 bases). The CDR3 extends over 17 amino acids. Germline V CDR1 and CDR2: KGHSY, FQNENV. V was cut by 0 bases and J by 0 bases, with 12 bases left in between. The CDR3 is CASSQSATDYSNQPQHF. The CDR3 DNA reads TGTGCCAGCAGCCAATCTGCGACAGATTATAGCAATCAGCCCCAGCATTTT. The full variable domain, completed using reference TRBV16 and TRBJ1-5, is GEEVAQTPKHLVRGEGQKAKLYCAPIKGHSYVFWYQQVLKNEFKFLISFQNENVFDETGMPKERFSAKCLPNSPCSLEIQATKLEDSAVYFCASSQSATDYSNQPQHFGDGTRLSIL.

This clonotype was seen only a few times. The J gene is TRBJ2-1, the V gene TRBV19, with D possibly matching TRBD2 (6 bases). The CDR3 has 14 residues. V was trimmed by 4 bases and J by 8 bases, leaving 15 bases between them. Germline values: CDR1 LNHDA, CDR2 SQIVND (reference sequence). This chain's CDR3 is CASSNRLVTHEQFF. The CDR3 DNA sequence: TGTGCCAGTAGTAATAGACTAGTTACCCATGAGCAGTTCTTC.

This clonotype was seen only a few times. Here the CDR3 reads CASRGAGNYEQYF. CDR3 DNA: TGCGCCAGCCGTGGAGCGGGAAACTACGAGCAGTACTTC. The gene calls are TRBV10-2 and TRBJ2-7; the match to TRBD2 covers 7 bases. This CDR3 is built from 13 residues. Germline V CDR1 and CDR2: WSHSY, SAAADI. V was clipped by 8 bases and J by 3 bases; unmatched bases: 7.

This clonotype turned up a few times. The CDR3 protein is CASSLVSQPYEQYF. The CDR3 DNA is TGTGCCAGCAGCTTAGTCTCACAGCCCTACGAGCAGTACTTC. This sequence joins TRBV7-9 and TRBJ2-7; D is unclear. CDR3 length: 14 amino acids. CDR1 and CDR2 from the germline V gene are SEHNR and FQNEAQ (reference sequence). V lost 1 base, J lost 2 bases, and 9 bases lay in between.

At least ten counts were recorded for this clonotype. CDR3 bases: TGCGCCAGCAGCCAAGAGATCAGTGGGCTAGCGGGAGACACCGGGGAGCTGTTTTTT. This translates into CASSQEISGLAGDTGELFF. The chain employs TRBV4-1 and TRBJ2-2, with 10 positions matching TRBD2. The ends lost 0 bases at V and 3 bases at J; junction bases unmatched: 10. The germline gives CDR1 MGHRA, CDR2 YSYEKL. This CDR3 has 19 residues.